This T cell receptor beta chain was captured in a study of CD8 T cells in ankylosing spondylitis. Points from the study as a whole: Prior literature has documented some motif variants in synovial fluid and blood from reactive arthritis. The disease-linked clones had a CD8+ phenotype and low blood frequencies. A TCR beta motif made of fewer than 10 highly homologous variants seemed typical of ankylosing spondylitis blood.

Points on this clonotype: What it binds is not known.

Germline CDR1 and CDR2: LGHNA and YSLEER. V trimming: 1 base; J trimming: 6 bases; junction bases outside the gene matches: 9. This CDR3 has 16 amino acids. TCRdb processed the 5' RACE reads anew with MiXCR; each CDR3 protein has one entry. The sample lists about 840,000 distinct CDR3 sequences; approximately 10% were seen once. This chain joins TRBV4-3 and TRBJ2-3; TRBD1 aligns across 8 bases. What was sequenced was blood, either unsorted or a sorted T cell fraction (not recorded which). The TCR originated in a male donor with ankylosing spondylitis. CDR3 amino acids: CASSQARAGGADTQYF. Here the CDR3 DNA reads TGCGCCAGCAGCCAAGCTCGAGCAGGGGGCGCGGATACGCAGTATTTT.